The 2 T cell receptor beta chains below come from one sample, sequenced in a study of CD8 T cells in ankylosing spondylitis. A single record per CDR3 protein comes from TCRdb applying MiXCR to the 5' RACE reads. This sample has about 160,000 distinct CDR3 sequences; approximately 20% occur once, and the top ten carry approximately 7.8%. Sequencing used blood, either unsorted or a sorted T cell fraction (not recorded which). These receptors originate from a male donor with ankylosing spondylitis or in good health (not recorded which).

This clonotype occurred a few times. V gene TRBV5-6 combines with J gene TRBJ2-5; D unresolved. There are 13 residues in the CDR3. With 3 bases removed from V and 5 bases from J, the gap between germline ends came to 11 bases. Germline values: CDR1 SGHDT, CDR2 YYEEEE. CDR3 DNA sequence: TGTGCCAGCAGCTCGCGGCCATGGGAGACCCAGTACTTC. Translated: CASSSRPWETQYF.

This clonotype was seen repeatedly, ten times or more. V gene TRBV20-1 combines with J gene TRBJ2-1, with 7 bases aligning to TRBD2. Germline V gives CDR1 DFQATT, CDR2 SNEGSKA (reference sequence). The ends lost 6 bases at V and 0 bases at J; junction bases unmatched: 8. This CDR3 contains 15 residues. CDR3 sequence (DNA): TGCAGTGCCCTAGGGCGGGGGAGCTCCTACAATGAGCAGTTCTTC. Residues: CSALGRGSSYNEQFF.